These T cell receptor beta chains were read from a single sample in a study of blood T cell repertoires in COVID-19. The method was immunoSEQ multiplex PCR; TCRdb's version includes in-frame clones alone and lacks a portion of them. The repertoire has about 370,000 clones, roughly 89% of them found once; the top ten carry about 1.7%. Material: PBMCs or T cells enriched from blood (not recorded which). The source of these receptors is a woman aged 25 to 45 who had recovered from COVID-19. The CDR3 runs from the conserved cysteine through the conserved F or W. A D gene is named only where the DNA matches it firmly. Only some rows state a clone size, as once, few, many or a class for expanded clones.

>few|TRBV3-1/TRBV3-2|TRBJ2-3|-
CASSQGGASTDTQYF
TGTGCCAGCAGCCAAGGAGGTGCGTCCACAGATACGCAGTATTTT
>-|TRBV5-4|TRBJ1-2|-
CASSPDRLRGYTF
TGTGCCAGCAGCCCCGACAGGCTGCGCGGCTACACCTTC
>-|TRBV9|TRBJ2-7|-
CASGAGKTSYEQYF
TGTGCCAGCGGTGCGGGCAAAACCTCCTACGAGCAGTACTTC
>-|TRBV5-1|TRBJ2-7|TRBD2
CASSPREAPNEQYF
TGCGCCAGCAGCCCTCGGGAGGCCCCAAACGAGCAGTACTTC
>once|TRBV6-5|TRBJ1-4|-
CASIARTHGEKLFF
TGTGCCAGCATAGCCCGAACTCATGGTGAAAAACTGTTTTTT
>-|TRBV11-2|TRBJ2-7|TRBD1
CASSLRVGQWSYEQYF
TGTGCCAGCAGCTTACGAGTGGGACAGTGGTCCTACGAGCAGTACTTC
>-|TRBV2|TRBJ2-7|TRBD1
CASSVTGDYYEQYF
TGTGCCAGCAGTGTGACAGGGGATTACTACGAGCAGTACTTC
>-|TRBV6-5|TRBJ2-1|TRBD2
CASSTSSGNDNEQFF
TGTGCCAGCAGCACCTCTAGCGGGAATGACAATGAGCAGTTCTTC
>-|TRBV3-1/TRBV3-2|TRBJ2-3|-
CARRRVYTDTQYF
TGTGCCAGGAGGCGGGTTTACACAGATACGCAGTATTTT
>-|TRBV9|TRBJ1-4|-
CASSVVPAGEKLFF
TGTGCCAGCAGCGTAGTACCCGCGGGGGAAAAACTGTTTTTT
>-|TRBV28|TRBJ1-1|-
CASSHDRGGEAFF
TGTGCCAGCAGTCATGACAGAGGCGGTGAAGCTTTCTTT
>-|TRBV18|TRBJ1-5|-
CASSQGLNQPQHF
TGTGCCAGCTCACAGGGGCTCAATCAGCCCCAGCATTTT
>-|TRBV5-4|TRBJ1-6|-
CASTQGSNSPLHF
TGTGCCAGCACCCAGGGGAGTAATTCACCCCTCCACTTT
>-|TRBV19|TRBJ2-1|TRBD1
CASSPGTGHNVFF
TGTGCCAGTAGTCCTGGGACAGGGCACAATGTCTTCTTC
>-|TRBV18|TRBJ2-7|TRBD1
CASSLRQGKYF
TGTGCCAGCTCACTTAGACAGGGGAAGTACTTC
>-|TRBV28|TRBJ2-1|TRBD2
CASRRGLAGGYEQFF
TGTGCCAGCAGAAGGGGACTAGCGGGAGGCTATGAGCAGTTCTTC
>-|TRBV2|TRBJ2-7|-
CASSELIVPGAEQYF
TGTGCCAGCAGTGAATTAATCGTCCCAGGGGCCGAGCAGTACTTC
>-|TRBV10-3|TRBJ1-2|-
CAISSDSFYGYTF
TGTGCCATCAGTTCGGACAGCTTCTATGGCTACACCTTC
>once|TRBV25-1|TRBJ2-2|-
CATSHFSEGTGELFF
TGTGCCACCAGCCATTTTTCCGAGGGCACCGGGGAGCTGTTTTTT
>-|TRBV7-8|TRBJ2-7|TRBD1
CASSLMDRGLAYEQYF
TGTGCCAGCAGCTTAATGGACAGGGGGTTAGCCTACGAGCAGTACTTC
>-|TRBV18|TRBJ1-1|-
CASSAAGGDTEAFF
TGTGCCAGCTCAGCGGCGGGGGGGGATACTGAAGCTTTCTTT
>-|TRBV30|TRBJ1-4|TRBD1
CALRTGELFF
TGTGCCTTGAGGACAGGGGAACTGTTTTTT
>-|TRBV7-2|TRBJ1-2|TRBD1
CASSARQGSGYTF
TGTGCCAGCAGCGCTAGACAGGGGAGCGGCTACACCTTC
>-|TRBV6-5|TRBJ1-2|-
CASSYEMSDRNYGYTF
TGTGCCAGCAGTTATGAGATGAGCGACAGAAACTATGGCTACACCTTC
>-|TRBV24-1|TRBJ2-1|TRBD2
CATSDGGGAGLYNEQFF
TGTGCCACCAGTGACGGCGGGGGGGCAGGTCTCTACAATGAGCAGTTCTTC
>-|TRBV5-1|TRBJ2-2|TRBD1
CASLQGVTGELFF
TGCGCCAGCCTACAGGGGGTCACCGGGGAGCTGTTTTTT
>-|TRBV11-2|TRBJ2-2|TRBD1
CASSSRLTGTNTGELFF
TGTGCCAGCAGCTCCAGGCTGACAGGGACGAACACCGGGGAGCTGTTTTTT
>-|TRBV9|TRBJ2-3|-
CASSVGRSRTDTQYF
TGTGCCAGCAGCGTAGGTAGGAGTCGAACAGATACGCAGTATTTT
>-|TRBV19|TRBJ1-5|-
CASRPSSLKRGNQPQHF
TGTGCCAGTAGACCCTCGAGCCTCAAACGGGGCAATCAGCCCCAGCATTTT
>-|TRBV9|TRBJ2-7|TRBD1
CASSSLQGATTYEQYF
TGTGCCAGCAGCTCACTACAGGGGGCGACCACCTACGAGCAGTACTTC
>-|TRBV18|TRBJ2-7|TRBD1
CASSPYRGEVYEQYF
TGTGCCAGCTCACCATACAGGGGGGAAGTCTACGAGCAGTACTTC
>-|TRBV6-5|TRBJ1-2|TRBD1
CASRDRGGYGYTF
TGTGCCAGCAGGGACAGGGGCGGCTATGGCTACACCTTC
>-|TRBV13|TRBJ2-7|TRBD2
CASSWRGTSASYEQYF
TGTGCCAGCAGCTGGAGAGGGACTAGCGCCTCCTACGAGCAGTACTTC
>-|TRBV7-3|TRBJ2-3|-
CASSLVAGTDTQYF
TGTGCCAGCAGCTTAGTCGCAGGCACAGATACGCAGTATTTT
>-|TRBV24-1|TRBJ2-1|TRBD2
CATSDLGVAGGFGDEQFF
TGTGCCACCAGTGATTTGGGGGTGGCGGGAGGGTTTGGCGATGAGCAGTTCTTC
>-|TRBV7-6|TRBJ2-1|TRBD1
CASSLGGQYVPGPEQFF
TGTGCCAGCAGCTTAGGGGGACAGTATGTACCAGGGCCCGAGCAGTTCTTC
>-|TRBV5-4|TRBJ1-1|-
CASSLPSLNTEAFF
TGTGCCAGCAGCTTGCCGAGCCTGAACACTGAAGCTTTCTTT
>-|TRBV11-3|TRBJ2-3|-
CASSLGQNTDTQYF
TGTGCCAGCAGCTTAGGACAGAACACAGATACGCAGTATTTT
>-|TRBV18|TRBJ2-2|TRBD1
CASSRDRNTGELFF
TGTGCCAGCTCACGGGACAGAAACACCGGGGAGCTGTTTTTT
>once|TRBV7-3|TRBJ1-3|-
CASSLIGSNTIYF
TGTGCCAGCAGCTTAATTGGGAGTAACACCATATATTTT
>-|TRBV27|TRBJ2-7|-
CASSSPLVRYEQYF
TGTGCCAGCAGTTCTCCCCTCGTGAGGTACGAGCAGTACTTC
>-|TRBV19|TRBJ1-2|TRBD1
CASKPRAGGLDGYTF
TGTGCCAGTAAACCCCGGGCAGGGGGCTTGGATGGCTACACCTTC
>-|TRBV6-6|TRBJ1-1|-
CASTYTGGATEAFF
TGTGCCAGCACCTACACCGGGGGGGCCACTGAAGCTTTCTTT
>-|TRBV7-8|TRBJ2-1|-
CASSPQGRFYNEQFF
TGTGCTAGCAGCCCACAGGGAAGGTTCTACAATGAGCAGTTCTTC
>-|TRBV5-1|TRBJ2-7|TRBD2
CASSLVGGLAGAGEQYF
TGCGCCAGCAGTCTCGTAGGAGGACTAGCGGGAGCTGGGGAGCAGTACTTC
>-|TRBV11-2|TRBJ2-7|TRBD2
CASSKAGLAGSEQYF
TGTGCCAGCAGCAAAGCGGGACTAGCGGGGTCCGAGCAGTACTTC
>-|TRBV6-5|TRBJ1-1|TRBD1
CASRQGNTEAFF
TGTGCCAGCCGACAGGGGAACACTGAAGCTTTCTTT
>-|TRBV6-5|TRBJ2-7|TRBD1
CASSPKTGTYEQYF
TGTGCCAGCAGTCCCAAGACAGGGACCTACGAGCAGTACTTC
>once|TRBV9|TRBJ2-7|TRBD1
CASSPHRGLGEYEQYF
TGTGCCAGCAGCCCACACAGGGGGCTCGGTGAATACGAGCAGTACTTC
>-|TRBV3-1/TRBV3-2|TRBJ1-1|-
CASSQVRGEAFF
TGTGCCAGCAGCCAAGTCAGAGGGGAAGCTTTCTTT
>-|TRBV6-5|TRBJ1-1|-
CASRIRVNTEAFF
TGTGCCAGCCGAATTCGGGTGAACACTGAAGCTTTCTTT
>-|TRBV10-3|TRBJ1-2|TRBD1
CATGTGTTYTF
TGTGCCACCGGGACAGGGACGACCTACACCTTC
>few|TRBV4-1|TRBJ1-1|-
CASSHKLGTGDTEAFF
TGCGCCAGCAGCCACAAACTAGGGACGGGGGACACTGAAGCTTTCTTT
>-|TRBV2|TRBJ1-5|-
CASKKEHGNQPQHF
TGTGCCAGCAAGAAGGAGCACGGCAATCAGCCCCAGCATTTT